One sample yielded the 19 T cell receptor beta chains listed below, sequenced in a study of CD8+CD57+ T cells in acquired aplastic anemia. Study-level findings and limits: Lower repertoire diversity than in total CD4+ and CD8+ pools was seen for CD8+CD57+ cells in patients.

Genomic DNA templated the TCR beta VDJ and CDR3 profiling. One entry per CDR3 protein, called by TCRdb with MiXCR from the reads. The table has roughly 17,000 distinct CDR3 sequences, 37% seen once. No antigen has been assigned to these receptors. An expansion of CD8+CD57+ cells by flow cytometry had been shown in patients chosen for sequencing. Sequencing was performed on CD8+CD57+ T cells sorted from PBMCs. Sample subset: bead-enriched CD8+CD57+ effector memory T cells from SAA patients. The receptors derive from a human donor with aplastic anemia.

The CDR3 nucleotides are TGTGCCACCAGGTCGGGACAGCGGTTGAATGAGCAGTTCTTC. Translating gives CATRSGQRLNEQFF. The chain carries TRBV24-1 and TRBJ2-1; 7 bases map to TRBD1. CDR1 is KGHDR, CDR2 SFDVKD, per germline. The CDR3 is 14 residues long. The V and J ends lost 7 bases and 7 bases, in that order; junction bases with no gene match: 9.

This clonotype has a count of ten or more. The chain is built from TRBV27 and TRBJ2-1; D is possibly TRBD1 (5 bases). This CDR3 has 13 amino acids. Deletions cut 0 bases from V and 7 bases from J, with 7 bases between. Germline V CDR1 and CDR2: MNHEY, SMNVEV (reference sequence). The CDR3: CASSLSAGNEQFF. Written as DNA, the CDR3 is TGTGCCAGCAGTTTATCGGCAGGGAATGAGCAGTTCTTC.

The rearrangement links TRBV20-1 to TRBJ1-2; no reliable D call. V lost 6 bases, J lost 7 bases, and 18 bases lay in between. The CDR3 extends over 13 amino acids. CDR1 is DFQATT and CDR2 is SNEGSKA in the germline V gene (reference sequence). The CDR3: CSAPSAPFGGYTF. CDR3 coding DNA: TGCAGTGCGCCGTCAGCCCCATTCGGTGGCTACACCTTC.

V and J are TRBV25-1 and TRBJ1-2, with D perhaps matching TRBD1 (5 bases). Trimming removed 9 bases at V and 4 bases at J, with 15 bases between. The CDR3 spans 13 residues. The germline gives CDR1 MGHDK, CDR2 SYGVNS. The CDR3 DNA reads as TGTGCCAGTGGATGGGGGGGTGGCTATGGCTACACCTTC. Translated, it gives CASGWGGGYGYTF.

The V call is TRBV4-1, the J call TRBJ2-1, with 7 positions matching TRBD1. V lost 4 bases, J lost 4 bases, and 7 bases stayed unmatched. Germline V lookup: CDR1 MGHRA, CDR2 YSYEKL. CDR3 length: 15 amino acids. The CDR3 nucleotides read TGCGCCAGCAGCCGTTCCGGGACAGTTTACAATGAGCAGTTCTTC. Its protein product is CASSRSGTVYNEQFF.

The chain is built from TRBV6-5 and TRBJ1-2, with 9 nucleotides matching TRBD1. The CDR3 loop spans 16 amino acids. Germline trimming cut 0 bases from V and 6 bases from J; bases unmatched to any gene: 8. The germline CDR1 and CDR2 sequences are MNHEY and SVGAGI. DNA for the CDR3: TGTGCCAGCAGTTACTCGGGGGACAGGGTGGGAGATGGCTACACCTTC. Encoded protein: CASSYSGDRVGDGYTF.

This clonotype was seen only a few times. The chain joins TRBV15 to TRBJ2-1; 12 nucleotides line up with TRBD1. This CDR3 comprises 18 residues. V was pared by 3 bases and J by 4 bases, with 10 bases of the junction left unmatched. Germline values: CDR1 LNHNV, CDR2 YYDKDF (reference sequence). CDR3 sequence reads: CATSSSRSGQGAYNEQFF. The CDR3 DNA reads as TGTGCCACCAGCAGCTCCAGGTCGGGACAGGGGGCTTACAATGAGCAGTTCTTC.

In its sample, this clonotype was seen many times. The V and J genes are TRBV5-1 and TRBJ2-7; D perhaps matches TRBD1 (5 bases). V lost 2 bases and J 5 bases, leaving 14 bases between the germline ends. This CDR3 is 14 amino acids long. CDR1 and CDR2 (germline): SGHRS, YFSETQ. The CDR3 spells CASSLRQGIHEQYF. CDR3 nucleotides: TGCGCCAGCAGCTTAAGGCAGGGAATCCACGAGCAGTACTTC.

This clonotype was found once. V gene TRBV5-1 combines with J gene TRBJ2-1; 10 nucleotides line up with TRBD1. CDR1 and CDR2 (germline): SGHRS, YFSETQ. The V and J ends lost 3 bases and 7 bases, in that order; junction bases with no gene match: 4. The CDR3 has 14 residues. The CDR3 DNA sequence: TGCGCCAGCAGCTGGGGACAGGGGTTGAATGAGCAGTTCTTC. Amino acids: CASSWGQGLNEQFF.

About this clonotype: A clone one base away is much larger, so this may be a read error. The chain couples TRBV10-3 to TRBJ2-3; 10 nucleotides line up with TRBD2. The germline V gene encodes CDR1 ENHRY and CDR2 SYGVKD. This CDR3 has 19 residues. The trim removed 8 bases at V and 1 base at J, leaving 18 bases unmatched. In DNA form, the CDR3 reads TGTGCCATCCATACTAGCGGGGTCCTACGCAGCTGGGGCACAGATACGCAGTATTTT. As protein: CAIHTSGVLRSWGTDTQYF.

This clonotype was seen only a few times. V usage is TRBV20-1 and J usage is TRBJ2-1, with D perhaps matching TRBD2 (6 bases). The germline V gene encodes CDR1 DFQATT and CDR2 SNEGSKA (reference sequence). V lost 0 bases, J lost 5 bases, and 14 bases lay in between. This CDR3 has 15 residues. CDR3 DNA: TGCAGTGCTAGAGACCGGGGACTTGACAACAATGAGCAGTTCTTC. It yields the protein CSARDRGLDNNEQFF.

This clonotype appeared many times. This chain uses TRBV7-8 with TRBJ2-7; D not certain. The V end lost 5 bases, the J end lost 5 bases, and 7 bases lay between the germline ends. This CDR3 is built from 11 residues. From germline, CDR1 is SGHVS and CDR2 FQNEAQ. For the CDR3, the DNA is TGTGCCAGCAGCCCGACGCACGAGCAGTACTTC. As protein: CASSPTHEQYF.

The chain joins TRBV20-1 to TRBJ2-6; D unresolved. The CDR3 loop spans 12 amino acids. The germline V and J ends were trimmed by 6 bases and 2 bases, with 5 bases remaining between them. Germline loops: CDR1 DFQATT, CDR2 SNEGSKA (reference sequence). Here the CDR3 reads CSAKPGANVLTF. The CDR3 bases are TGCAGTGCAAAGCCTGGGGCCAACGTCCTGACTTTC.

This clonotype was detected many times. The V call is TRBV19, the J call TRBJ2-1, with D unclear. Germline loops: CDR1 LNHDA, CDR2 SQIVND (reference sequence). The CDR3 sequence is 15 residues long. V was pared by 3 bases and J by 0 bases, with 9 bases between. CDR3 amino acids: CASSIMGYSYNEQFF. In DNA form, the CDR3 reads TGTGCCAGTAGTATTATGGGGTACTCCTACAATGAGCAGTTCTTC.

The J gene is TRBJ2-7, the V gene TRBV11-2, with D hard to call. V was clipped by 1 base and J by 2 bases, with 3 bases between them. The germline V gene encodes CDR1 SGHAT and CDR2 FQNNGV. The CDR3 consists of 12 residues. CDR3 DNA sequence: TGTGCCAGCAGCTTAGTTCCCTACGAGCAGTACTTC. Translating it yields CASSLVPYEQYF.

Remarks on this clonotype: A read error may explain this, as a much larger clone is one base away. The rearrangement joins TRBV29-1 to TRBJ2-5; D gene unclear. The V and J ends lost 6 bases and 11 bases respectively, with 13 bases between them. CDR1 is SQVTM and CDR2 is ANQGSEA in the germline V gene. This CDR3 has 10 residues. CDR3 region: CSVHYNEQYF. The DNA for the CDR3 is TGCAGCGTCCATTACAATGAGCAGTACTTC.

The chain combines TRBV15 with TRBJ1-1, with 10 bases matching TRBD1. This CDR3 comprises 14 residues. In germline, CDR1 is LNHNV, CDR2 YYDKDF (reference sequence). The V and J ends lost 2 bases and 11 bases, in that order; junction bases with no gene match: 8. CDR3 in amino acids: CATSRPFPGQGAFF. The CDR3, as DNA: TGTGCCACCAGCAGACCATTTCCGGGACAGGGGGCTTTCTTT.

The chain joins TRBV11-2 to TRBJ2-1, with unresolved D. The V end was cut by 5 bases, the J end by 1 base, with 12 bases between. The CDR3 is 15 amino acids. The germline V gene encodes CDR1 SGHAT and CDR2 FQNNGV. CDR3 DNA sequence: TGTGCCAGCAGCCCCGGTTCCGGGTCCTACAATGAGCAGTTCTTC. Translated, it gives CASSPGSGSYNEQFF.

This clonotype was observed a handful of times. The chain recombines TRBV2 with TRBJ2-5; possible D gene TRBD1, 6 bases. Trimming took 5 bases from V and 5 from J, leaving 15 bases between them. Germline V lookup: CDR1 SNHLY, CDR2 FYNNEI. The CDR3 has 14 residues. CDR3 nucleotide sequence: TGTGCCAGCAGTAGCGGTCAGGGGTGGGAGACCCAGTACTTC. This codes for CASSSGQGWETQYF.